Below, 18 T cell receptor beta chains from the same sample are listed, as sequenced in a study of blood T cell repertoires in COVID-19. Produced via immunoSEQ multiplex PCR; TCRdb's table is partial and in-frame only. The profile shows 290,000 or so clones, about nine tenths of them singletons. The material sequenced was PBMCs or T cells enriched from blood (not recorded which). Receptors were obtained from a woman in her 30s who had recovered from COVID-19.

The chain recombines TRBV7-3 with TRBJ2-7; no definite D call. Trimming took off 5 bases at V and 6 bases at J, with 8 bases between the two ends. The CDR3 covers 11 residues. The germline CDR1 and CDR2 sequences are SGHTA and FQGTGA. CDR3 DNA: TGTGCCAGCAGCGTAGAGCCCGAGCAGTACTTC. Translation: CASSVEPEQYF.

This clone appeared many times. This chain joins TRBV29-1 and TRBJ2-1; TRBD1 matches 7 bases. The J segment lost 4 bases and the V segment lost 2 bases, leaving 5 bases of the junction unmatched. This CDR3 has 14 residues. Germline V lookup: CDR1 SQVTM, CDR2 ANQGSEA. The CDR3 sequence: CSVERDSSYNEQFF. CDR3 nucleotides: TGCAGCGTTGAACGGGACAGCTCTTACAATGAGCAGTTCTTC.

The gene calls are TRBV5-1 and TRBJ1-1; D unresolved. The germline gives CDR1 SGHRS, CDR2 YFSETQ. Between the trimmed V and J ends, which lost 5 bases and 0 bases, there was a span of 11 bases. This CDR3 contains 14 residues. In DNA, the CDR3 is TGCGCCAGCAGACGGGATCATATGAACACTGAAGCTTTCTTT. This gives the protein CASRRDHMNTEAFF.

The gene calls are TRBV7-8 and TRBJ1-2; 10 bases agree with TRBD1. With V trimmed by 5 bases and J by 4 bases, 4 bases remained unmatched. In germline, CDR1 is SGHVS, CDR2 FQNEAQ. The CDR3 sequence is 14 residues long. The CDR3 bases are TGTGCCAGCAGCGGACAGGGGGAGGTCTATGGCTACACCTTC. Translation gives CASSGQGEVYGYTF.

The DNA of the CDR3 is TGTGCCAGCAGTCCCAGCGGGAGGACCAAAAACATTCAGTACTTC. Protein product: CASSPSGRTKNIQYF. The gene calls are TRBV27 and TRBJ2-4; 9 bases are a match to TRBD2. The germline gives CDR1 MNHEY, CDR2 SMNVEV (reference sequence). The CDR3 spans 15 residues. V lost 5 bases and J lost 2; bases outside the gene matches: 4.

This rearrangement joins TRBV5-6 to TRBJ1-2; D is perhaps TRBD1 (6 bases). Trimming left V 2 bases short and J 2 bases short, with 10 bases between. The CDR3 totals 14 residues. Germline lookup yields CDR1 SGHDT and CDR2 YYEEEE. The CDR3 here is CASSFADRNYGYTF. As DNA, the CDR3 is TGTGCCAGCAGCTTTGCCGACAGGAACTATGGCTACACCTTC.

The chain combines TRBV7-2 with TRBJ1-5; tentatively, D is TRBD1 (5 bases). Germline lookup yields CDR1 SGHTA and CDR2 FQGNSA. V lost 3 bases, J lost 5 bases, and 11 bases lay in between. CDR3 length equals 14 residues. The CDR3 reads CASSFGGLYQPQHF. The CDR3 DNA reads TGTGCCAGCAGCTTCGGGGGTCTTTATCAGCCCCAGCATTTT. Supplemented by reference TRBV7-2 and TRBJ1-5, the full variable domain reads GAGVSQSPSNKVTEKGKDVELRCDPISGHTALYWYRQSLGQGLEFLIYFQGNSAPDKSGLPSDRFSAERTGGSVSTLTIQRTQQEDSAVYLCASSFGGLYQPQHFGDGTRLSIL.

The V gene is TRBV10-3, the J gene TRBJ2-1; no clear D gene. The CDR3 loop spans 14 amino acids. Germline V lookup: CDR1 ENHRY, CDR2 SYGVKD. V shed 2 bases and J shed 0 bases, with 5 bases lying between them. For the CDR3, the DNA is TGTGCCATCAGTGAGGGCGGCTCCTACAATGAGCAGTTCTTC. Its translation is CAISEGGSYNEQFF.

This sequence joins TRBV9 and TRBJ2-3, with 12 nucleotides matching TRBD2. The CDR3 extends over 16 amino acids. V was pared by 3 bases and J by 1 base, with 3 bases of the junction left unmatched. The germline CDR1 and CDR2 sequences are SGDLS and YYNGEE. The CDR3 region has the DNA TGTGCCAGCAGCGCGACTAGCGGGAGTGGCACAGATACGCAGTATTTT. It encodes CASSATSGSGTDTQYF.

V gene TRBV7-8 combines with J gene TRBJ2-3; the D gene is possibly TRBD1 (5 bases). The germline V gene encodes CDR1 SGHVS and CDR2 FQNEAQ. The CDR3 is made up of 14 amino acids. Trimming removed 5 bases from V and 3 bases from J, with 12 bases in between. The CDR3 protein is CASSPRQLTDTQYF. DNA for the CDR3: TGTGCCAGCAGCCCTCGACAGTTAACAGATACGCAGTATTTT.

The chain has TRBV5-1 and TRBJ2-5; 11 bases agree with TRBD2. The CDR3 is 15 amino acids. J lost 2 bases, V lost 2 bases, and 2 bases had no gene match. Germline V lookup: CDR1 SGHRS, CDR2 YFSETQ. Here the CDR3 DNA reads TGCGCCAGCAGCTTTCTAGCGGGAGGTCAAGAGACCCAGTACTTC. Translation: CASSFLAGGQETQYF.

The chain is built from TRBV19 and TRBJ1-1, with D uncertain. The J call may be mistaken, given a closer DNA end match to TRBJ1-6. CDR1 is LNHDA and CDR2 is SQIVND in the germline V gene (reference sequence). The CDR3 totals 10 residues. The CDR3 nucleotides read TGTGCCAGTAGTACCCAGAGACTCCACTTT. Encoded protein: CASSTQRLHF.

The gene calls are TRBV3-1 (or the pseudogene TRBV3-2) and TRBJ2-1; 7 nucleotides agree with TRBD1. The germline V gene has CDR1 LGHDT and CDR2 YNNKEL (reference sequence). The CDR3 is 16 residues long. The trim removed 5 bases at V and 6 bases at J, leaving 13 bases unmatched. The CDR3 DNA is TGTGCCAGCAGCAAGGGACGACAGGGTGGTCTCAATGAGCAGTTCTTC. Protein: CASSKGRQGGLNEQFF.

This chain joins TRBV14 and TRBJ2-7, with a tentative D call TRBD2 (6 bases). Trimming pared 3 bases from V and 0 bases from J, leaving 12 bases between. CDR1 SGHDN and CDR2 FVKESK come from the germline V gene. The CDR3 runs to 15 residues. The CDR3 bases are TGTGCCAGCAGCCAGGCGGGGAGCCTCTCCTACGAGCAGTACTTC. This sequence encodes CASSQAGSLSYEQYF.

The chain links TRBV27 to TRBJ2-2; D perhaps matches TRBD1 (6 bases). CDR3 length equals 17 residues. Trimming left V 3 bases short and J 2 bases short, with 16 bases between. CDR1 is MNHEY, CDR2 SMNVEV, per germline (reference sequence). Here the CDR3 reads CASSLKGVGANTGELFF. CDR3 nucleotide sequence: TGTGCCAGCAGTTTGAAGGGGGTTGGAGCCAACACCGGGGAGCTGTTTTTT.

V usage is TRBV27 and J usage is TRBJ1-5, with unresolved D. The CDR3 spans 17 residues. From germline, CDR1 is MNHEY and CDR2 SMNVEV (reference sequence). The germline V and J ends were trimmed by 4 bases and 0 bases, with 16 bases remaining between them. CDR3 in amino acids: CASSSLTVGISNQPQHF. The CDR3 DNA is TGTGCCAGCAGTTCCTTGACTGTTGGAATTAGCAATCAGCCCCAGCATTTT.

J is TRBJ1-1 and V is TRBV7-9; D is possibly TRBD1 (6 bases). Germline CDR1 and CDR2: SEHNR and FQNEAQ (reference sequence). Trimming cost V 3 bases and J 2 bases, with 10 bases left between them. The CDR3 is made up of 14 amino acids. Here the CDR3 reads CASSFSDSNTEAFF. DNA of the CDR3: TGTGCCAGCAGCTTTTCGGACAGTAACACTGAAGCTTTCTTT. Variable domain in full (rest from reference TRBV7-9 and TRBJ1-1): DTGVSQNPRHKITKRGQNVTFRCDPISEHNRLYWYRQTLGQGPEFLTYFQNEAQLEKSRLLSDRFSAERPKGSFSTLEIQRTEQGDSAMYLCASSFSDSNTEAFFGQGTRLTVV.

This chain links TRBV2 with TRBJ1-4, with TRBD1 matching over 7 bases. This CDR3 comprises 14 residues. Germline V gene lookup returns CDR1 SNHLY and CDR2 FYNNEI. J lost 7 bases, V lost 4 bases, and 6 bases had no gene match. The chain's CDR3 is CASSGGGGFEKLFF. CDR3 in DNA: TGTGCCAGCAGTGGTGGAGGGGGCTTTGAAAAACTGTTTTTT.